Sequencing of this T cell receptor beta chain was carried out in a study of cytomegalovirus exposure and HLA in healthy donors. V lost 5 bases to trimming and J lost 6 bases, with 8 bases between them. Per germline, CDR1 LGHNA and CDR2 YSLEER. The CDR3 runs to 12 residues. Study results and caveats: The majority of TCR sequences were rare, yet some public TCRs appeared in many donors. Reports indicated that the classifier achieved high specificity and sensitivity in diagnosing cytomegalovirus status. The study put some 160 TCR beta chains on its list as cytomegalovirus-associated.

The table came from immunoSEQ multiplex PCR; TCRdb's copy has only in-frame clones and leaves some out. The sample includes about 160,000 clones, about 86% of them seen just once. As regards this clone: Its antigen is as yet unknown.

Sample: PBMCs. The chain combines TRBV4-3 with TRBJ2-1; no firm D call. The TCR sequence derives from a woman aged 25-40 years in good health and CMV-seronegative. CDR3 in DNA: TGCGCCAGCAGCTCACAAGTCAATGAGCAGTTCTTC. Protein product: CASSSQVNEQFF.